This TCR beta chain is drawn from a study of neurological immune-mediated disorders. Germline CDR1 MNHNS, CDR2 SASEGT. The CDR3 runs 15 residues. Points on this clonotype: This may be a read error, as it is one base from a much larger clone.

The unsorted libraries had their origin in 2 million PBMCs stored at -80 C. cDNA synthesis was performed by 5'RACE with 10-nucleotide random UMIs. TCRdb ran MiXCR on the 5' RACE reads and lists one entry per CDR3 protein. The repertoire includes roughly 50,000 distinct CDR3 sequences, over 9% of them detected once, and 5.3% sits in the top ten. The chain recombines TRBV6-1 with TRBJ2-5, with D tentatively TRBD2 (5 bases). Input material: PBMCs. The receptor was isolated from a man in his 70s with HTLV-1-associated myelopathy (HAM/TSP). The CDR3 region is CSSSPPGSWGETQYF. The CDR3 DNA sequence: TGTTCCAGCAGCCCTCCGGGGTCTTGGGGAGAGACCCAGTACTTC.